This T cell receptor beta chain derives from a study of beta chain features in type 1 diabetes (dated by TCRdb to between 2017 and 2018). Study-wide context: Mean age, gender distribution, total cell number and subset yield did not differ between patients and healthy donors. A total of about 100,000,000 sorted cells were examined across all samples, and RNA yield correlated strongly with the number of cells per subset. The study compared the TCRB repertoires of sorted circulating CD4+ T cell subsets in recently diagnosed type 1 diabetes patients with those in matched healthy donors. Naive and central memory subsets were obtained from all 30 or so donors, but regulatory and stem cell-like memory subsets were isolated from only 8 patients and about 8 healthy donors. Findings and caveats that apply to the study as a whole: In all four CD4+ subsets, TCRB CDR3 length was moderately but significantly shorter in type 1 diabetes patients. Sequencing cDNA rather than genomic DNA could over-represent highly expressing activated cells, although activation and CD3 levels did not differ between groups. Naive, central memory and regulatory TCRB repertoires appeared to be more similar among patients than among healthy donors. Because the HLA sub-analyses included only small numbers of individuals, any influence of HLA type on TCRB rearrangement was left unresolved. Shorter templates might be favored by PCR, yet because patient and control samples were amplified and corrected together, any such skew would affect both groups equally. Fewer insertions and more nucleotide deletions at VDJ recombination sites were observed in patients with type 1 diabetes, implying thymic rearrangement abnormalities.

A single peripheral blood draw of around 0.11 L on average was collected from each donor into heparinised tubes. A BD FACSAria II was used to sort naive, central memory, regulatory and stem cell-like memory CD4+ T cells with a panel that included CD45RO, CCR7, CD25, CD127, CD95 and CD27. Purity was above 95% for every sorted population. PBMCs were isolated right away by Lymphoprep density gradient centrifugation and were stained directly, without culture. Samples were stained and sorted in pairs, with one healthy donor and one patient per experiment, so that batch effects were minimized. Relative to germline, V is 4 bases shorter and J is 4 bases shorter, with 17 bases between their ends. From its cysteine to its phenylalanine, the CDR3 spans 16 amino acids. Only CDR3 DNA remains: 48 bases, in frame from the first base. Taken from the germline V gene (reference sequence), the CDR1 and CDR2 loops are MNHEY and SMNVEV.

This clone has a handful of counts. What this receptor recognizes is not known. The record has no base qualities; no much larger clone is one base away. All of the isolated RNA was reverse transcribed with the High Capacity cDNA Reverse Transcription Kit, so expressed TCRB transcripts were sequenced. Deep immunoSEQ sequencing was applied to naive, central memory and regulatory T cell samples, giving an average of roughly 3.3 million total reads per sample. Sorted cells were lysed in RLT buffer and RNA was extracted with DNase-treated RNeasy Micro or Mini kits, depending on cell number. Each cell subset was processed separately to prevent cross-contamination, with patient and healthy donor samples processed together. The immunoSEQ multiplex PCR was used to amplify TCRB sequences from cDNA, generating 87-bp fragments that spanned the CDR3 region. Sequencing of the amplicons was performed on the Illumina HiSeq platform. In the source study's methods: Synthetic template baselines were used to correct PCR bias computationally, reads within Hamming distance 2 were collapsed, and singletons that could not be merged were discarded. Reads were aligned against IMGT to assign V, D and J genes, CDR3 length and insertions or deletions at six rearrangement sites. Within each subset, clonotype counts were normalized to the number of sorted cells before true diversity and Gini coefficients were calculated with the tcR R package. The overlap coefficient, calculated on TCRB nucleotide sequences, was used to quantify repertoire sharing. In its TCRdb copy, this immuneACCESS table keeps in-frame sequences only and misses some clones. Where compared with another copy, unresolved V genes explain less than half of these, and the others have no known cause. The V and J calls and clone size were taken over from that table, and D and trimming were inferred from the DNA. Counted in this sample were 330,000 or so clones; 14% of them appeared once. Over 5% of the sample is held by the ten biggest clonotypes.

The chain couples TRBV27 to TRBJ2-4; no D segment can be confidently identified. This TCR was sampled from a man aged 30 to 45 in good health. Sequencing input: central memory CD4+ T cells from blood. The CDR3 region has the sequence CASSSGRAAQKNIQYF. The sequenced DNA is TGTGCCAGCAGTTCAGGAAGGGCAGCCCAAAAAAACATTCAGTACTTC.